These 31 T cell receptor beta chains were all obtained from the same sample, sequenced in a study of blood T cell repertoires in COVID-19. The repertoire was sequenced with immunoSEQ multiplex PCR; TCRdb's copy has only in-frame clones and lacks some. The table lists 97,000 or so clones, less than 95% of them singletons. The material sequenced was peripheral blood. The receptors derive from a man between 60 and 75 years old with acute or convalescent COVID-19.

This clone turned up a few times. The chain employs TRBV7-9 and TRBJ2-5; 10 nucleotides match TRBD1. The CDR3 loop spans 14 amino acids. Germline CDR1 reads SEHNR; CDR2 reads FQNEAQ (reference sequence). V lost 7 bases to trimming and J lost 3 bases; unmatched junction nucleotides: 5. The CDR3 coding sequence is TGTGCCAGCATCGGACAGGGGGGAAAAGAGACCCAGTACTTC. It yields the protein CASIGQGGKETQYF.

The chain has TRBV5-1 and TRBJ1-1; the match to TRBD1 covers 7 bases. This CDR3 region has 13 residues. The V segment lost 5 bases and the J segment 7 bases; nucleotides outside the gene matches: 8. CDR1 is SGHRS, CDR2 YFSETQ, per germline. CDR3 amino acids: CASRTDRRDEAFF. The CDR3 DNA sequence: TGCGCCAGCAGAACGGACAGGCGAGATGAAGCTTTCTTT.

The V and J genes are TRBV25-1 and TRBJ2-1, with TRBD2 matching over 8 bases. Trimming cost V 7 bases and J 0 bases; bases outside gene matches: 8. The CDR3 spans 16 residues. Germline CDR1 and CDR2: MGHDK and SYGVNS. CDR3 sequence reads: CASTTLAGSSYNEQFF. The CDR3 coding sequence is TGTGCCAGCACGACCTTAGCGGGGAGCTCCTACAATGAGCAGTTCTTC. Drawing the rest from reference TRBV25-1 and TRBJ2-1, the complete variable domain is EADIYQTPRYLVIGTGKKITLECSQTMGHDKMYWYQQDPGMELHLIHYSYGVNSTEKGDLSSESTVSRIRTEHFPLTLESARPSHTSQYLCASTTLAGSSYNEQFFGPGTRLTVL.

The rearrangement uses TRBV19 and TRBJ1-1; weak D call: TRBD1 (5 bases). There are 12 residues in the CDR3. Trimming removed 6 bases at V and 5 bases at J, with 10 bases between. Germline CDR1 is LNHDA and CDR2 is SQIVND (reference sequence). Here the CDR3 DNA reads TGTGCCAGTAGAAATACAGGTACTGAAGCTTTCTTT. It translates to CASRNTGTEAFF.

The sample holds a few counts of this clone. V and J are TRBV14 and TRBJ1-2; TRBD1 might be the D (6 bases). The CDR3 has 15 amino acids. Between the trimmed V and J ends, which lost 4 bases and 4 bases, there was a span of 16 bases. Germline CDR1 is SGHDN and CDR2 is FVKESK. The DNA for the CDR3 is TGTGCCAGCAGCCCACCTGAGGCCAGGGGCTATGGCTACACCTTC. The encoded protein is CASSPPEARGYGYTF.

The rearrangement links TRBV6-1 to TRBJ1-2; 8 positions match TRBD1. This CDR3 contains 18 residues. V lost 4 bases, J lost 4 bases, and 17 bases stayed unmatched. The germline V gene encodes CDR1 MNHNS and CDR2 SASEGT. CDR3 region: CASSALVQGVPRGYGYTF. In nucleotides, the CDR3 is TGTGCCAGCAGTGCACTAGTACAGGGGGTTCCTCGAGGCTATGGCTACACCTTC.

The chain is built from TRBV5-1 and TRBJ1-4; 8 bases are shared with TRBD1. Germline CDR1 reads SGHRS; CDR2 reads YFSETQ. J was trimmed by 8 bases and V by 4 bases; bases with no gene match: 10. CDR3 length equals 15 residues. The CDR3 coding sequence is TGCGCCAGCAGCCTTTTAGGACAGGGACTGGAAAAACTGTTTTTT. The encoded protein is CASSLLGQGLEKLFF.

The rearrangement links TRBV10-1 to TRBJ1-1; a possible D gene is TRBD1 (6 bases). In germline, CDR1 is WNHNN, CDR2 SYGVQD (reference sequence). V lost 8 bases, J lost 3 bases, and 13 bases lay in between. This CDR3 has 13 amino acids. This CDR3 is CASAYRADTEAFF. The CDR3 coding sequence is TGCGCCAGCGCCTACAGGGCCGACACTGAAGCTTTCTTT.

The J gene is TRBJ2-3, the V gene TRBV2, with TRBD1 matching 7 bases. V dropped 6 bases and J dropped 3; count of bases not matched to a gene: 9. This CDR3 region has 15 residues. The germline gives CDR1 SNHLY, CDR2 FYNNEI. For the CDR3, the DNA is TGTGCCAGCAGCGGCCAGGGCAGGGGGACAGATACGCAGTATTTT. Its protein is CASSGQGRGTDTQYF.

This clone appeared once. The chain recombines TRBV19 with TRBJ1-1, with 7 positions matching TRBD1. Germline V gene sequence: CDR1 LNHDA, CDR2 SQIVND (reference sequence). The CDR3 is 14 amino acids. V was pared by 3 bases and J by 9 bases, with 10 bases of the junction left unmatched. The CDR3 sequence is CASSMQGTVLQAFF. For the CDR3, the DNA is TGTGCCAGTAGTATGCAGGGGACAGTTCTCCAAGCTTTCTTT.

This chain uses TRBV6-6 with TRBJ1-6; 7 bases map to TRBD1. Germline values: CDR1 MNHNY, CDR2 SVGAGI (reference sequence). The CDR3 loop spans 14 amino acids. After removal of 6 bases from V and 7 bases from J, the junction contained 6 bases not matched to a gene. CDR3 sequence: CASRKGAENSPLHF. CDR3 coding DNA: TGTGCCAGCAGGAAGGGGGCAGAAAATTCACCCCTCCACTTT.

The chain is built from TRBV27 and TRBJ2-6; 8 bases match TRBD1. V was pared by 4 bases and J by 4 bases, with 6 bases of the junction left unmatched. Germline CDR1 is MNHEY and CDR2 is SMNVEV (reference sequence). There are 16 residues in the CDR3. The chain's CDR3 is CASSWQGATGANVLTF. The CDR3 region has the DNA TGTGCCAGCAGTTGGCAGGGGGCGACGGGGGCCAACGTCCTGACTTTC.

The chain carries TRBV6-1 and TRBJ1-2; no definite D call. The ends were cut back, 1 base at V and 4 bases at J, with 7 bases in the middle. CDR1 and CDR2 (germline): MNHNS, SASEGT. The CDR3 consists of 13 residues. The CDR3 region is CASSEDGSYGYTF. For the CDR3, the DNA is TGTGCCAGCAGTGAAGATGGGAGCTATGGCTACACCTTC.

This chain uses TRBV18 with TRBJ1-1; tentative D call: TRBD1 (6 bases). Trimming left V 0 bases short and J 0 bases short, with 14 bases between. Germline V CDR1 and CDR2: KGHSH, LQKENI. The CDR3 length is 17 residues. This CDR3 is CASSPPQGINMNTEAFF. The CDR3 DNA sequence: TGTGCCAGCTCACCACCTCAGGGGATAAACATGAACACTGAAGCTTTCTTT. Filled out from reference TRBV18 and TRBJ1-1, the complete variable domain reads NAGVMQNPRHLVRRRGQEARLRCSPMKGHSHVYWYRQLPEEGLKFMVYLQKENIIDESGMPKERFSAEFPKEGPSILRIQQVVRGDSAAYFCASSPPQGINMNTEAFFGQGTRLTVV.

The V gene is TRBV10-3, the J gene TRBJ2-2; TRBD1 aligns across 12 bases. J gave up 5 bases and V 8 bases, and 3 bases lay outside the gene matches. CDR3 length equals 14 residues. CDR1 is ENHRY, CDR2 SYGVKD, per germline. The CDR3: CAIGDRGRTGELFF. The CDR3 bases are TGTGCCATCGGGGACAGGGGGCGAACCGGGGAGCTGTTTTTT.

The chain recombines TRBV12-3 or TRBV12-4 with TRBJ2-7; 7 bases are shared with TRBD2. CDR3 length: 13 residues. J gave up 6 bases and V 2 bases, and 4 bases lay outside the gene matches. The CDR3 sequence: CASSLRPSGEQYF. The CDR3 coding sequence is TGTGCCAGCAGTTTACGGCCTAGCGGCGAGCAGTACTTC.

The CDR3 DNA is TGTGCCAGCAGTAGGCCGGGACAGAACAATGAGCAGTTCTTC. Amino acids: CASSRPGQNNEQFF. This chain connects TRBV27 to TRBJ2-1, with 7 positions matching TRBD1. There are 14 residues in the CDR3. Trimming at V came to 5 bases and at J to 5 bases, leaving 6 bases not matched to a gene. Germline lookup yields CDR1 MNHEY and CDR2 SMNVEV (reference sequence).

The chain employs TRBV5-1 and TRBJ1-2; TRBD1 matches at 10 bases. This CDR3 has 16 amino acids. Germline V gives CDR1 SGHRS, CDR2 YFSETQ. Trimming removed 0 bases from V and 3 bases from J; junction bases left unmatched: 5. The CDR3, as DNA: TGCGCCAGCAGCTTGGATGCCGGGACAGGGGACTATGGCTACACCTTC. Translating it yields CASSLDAGTGDYGYTF.

This sequence joins TRBV5-6 and TRBJ1-2; D may be TRBD1 (6 bases). This CDR3 has 14 residues. Trimming removed 4 bases at V and 3 bases at J, with 13 bases between. Germline loops: CDR1 SGHDT, CDR2 YYEEEE. CDR3 sequence (DNA): TGTGCCAGCAGCCACCGGGACAAGTACTATGGCTACACCTTC. This sequence encodes CASSHRDKYYGYTF.

This chain uses TRBV12-3 or TRBV12-4 with TRBJ1-5; the D gene is possibly TRBD1 (6 bases). The CDR3 has 13 residues. The V end was cut by 6 bases, the J end by 5 bases, with 11 bases between. CDR3 residues: CASSRQDHQPQHF. The CDR3 DNA reads as TGTGCCAGCAGCCGACAGGACCATCAGCCCCAGCATTTT.

This chain uses TRBV7-2 with TRBJ1-1; 8 bases fit TRBD1. V lost 5 bases, J lost 1 base, and 6 bases stayed unmatched. The CDR3 is 15 residues long. CDR1 and CDR2 (germline): SGHTA, FQGNSA. The chain's CDR3 is CASSVRQGRNTEAFF. DNA of the CDR3: TGTGCCAGCAGCGTCAGACAGGGGAGGAACACTGAAGCTTTCTTT.

Regarding this clone: Germline and junction disagree at one end, which may indicate a read error. V usage is TRBV20-1 and J usage is TRBJ2-4; 7 bases align to TRBD1. CDR3 length: 11 residues. Germline V gene sequence: CDR1 DFQATT, CDR2 SNEGSKA (reference sequence). The CDR3 DNA follows: TGCAGTGCCCTCCGTACCGGGACAGTGTCTTTC. This gives the protein CSALRTGTVSF.

The CDR3 region is CASSLGGGSSYEQYF. In nucleotides, the CDR3 is TGTGCCAGCAGCTTAGGTGGCGGGAGCTCCTACGAGCAGTACTTC. This chain joins TRBV5-4 and TRBJ2-7; 7 bases line up with TRBD2. V lost 2 bases to trimming and J lost 0 bases; unmatched junction nucleotides: 5. The germline CDR1 and CDR2 sequences are SGHNT and YYREEE (reference sequence). This CDR3 has 15 residues. Full variable domain (remainder filled in from reference TRBV5-4 and TRBJ2-7): ETGVTQSPTHLIKTRGQQVTLRCSSQSGHNTVSWYQQALGQGPQFIFQYYREEENGRGNFPPRFSGLQFPNYSSELNVNALELDDSALYLCASSLGGGSSYEQYFGPGTRLTVT.

This clone showed up just a few times. This chain links TRBV30 with TRBJ1-1; D is undetermined. Germline CDR1 GTSNPN, CDR2 SVGIG (reference sequence). V lost 2 bases to trimming and J lost 6 bases, with 7 bases between them. This CDR3 contains 11 residues. CDR3 residues: CAWSFRSEAFF. CDR3 coding DNA: TGTGCCTGGAGTTTCCGGTCTGAAGCTTTCTTT. The variable domain in full, completed from reference TRBV30 and TRBJ1-1, reads SQTIHQWPATLVQPVGSPLSLECTVEGTSNPNLYWYRQAAGRGLQLLFYSVGIGQISSEVPQNLSASRPQDRQFILSSKKLLLSDSGFYLCAWSFRSEAFFGQGTRLTVV.

The chain recombines TRBV5-1 with TRBJ2-7, with D perhaps matching TRBD1 (5 bases). There are 17 residues in the CDR3. Trimming removed 0 bases from V and 5 bases from J, with 21 bases in between. From germline, CDR1 is SGHRS and CDR2 YFSETQ. This CDR3 is CASSLGSGSRVPDEQYV. The CDR3 DNA reads TGCGCCAGCAGCTTGGGATCCGGCTCCAGGGTTCCAGACGAGCAGTACGTC.

This clone came up a few times. This chain joins TRBV6-5 and TRBJ1-2; D is perhaps TRBD1 (6 bases). Germline lookup yields CDR1 MNHEY and CDR2 SVGAGI. The germline V and J ends were trimmed by 4 bases and 4 bases, with 16 bases remaining between them. CDR3 size: 15 residues. The CDR3: CASSFHRDTIYGYTF. The CDR3 nucleotides read TGTGCCAGCAGTTTTCACCGGGACACTATCTATGGCTACACCTTC.

The chain links TRBV2 to TRBJ2-1, with D possibly TRBD1 on 7 matching bases. Per the germline V gene, CDR1 is SNHLY and CDR2 is FYNNEI. The CDR3 loop spans 15 amino acids. V was trimmed by 9 bases and J by 5 bases, leaving 20 bases between them. Here the CDR3 reads CASRHAGGPDNEQFF. The CDR3 DNA follows: TGTGCCAGTCGCCACGCAGGGGGGCCCGACAATGAGCAGTTCTTC.

V gene TRBV6-5 combines with J gene TRBJ1-2; 7 nucleotides match TRBD1. J was trimmed by 2 bases and V by 4 bases; bases with no gene match: 10. There are 16 residues in the CDR3. Germline V gene sequence: CDR1 MNHEY, CDR2 SVGAGI. The DNA for the CDR3 is TGTGCCAGCAGTTCGTTGGGACAGCACTCGAACTATGGCTACACCTTC. This encodes CASSSLGQHSNYGYTF.

The V and J genes are TRBV30 and TRBJ1-1, with TRBD1 identical over 9 bases. The V gene end was trimmed by 3 bases and the J gene end by 10 bases; junction bases not matched to a gene: 9. CDR1 is GTSNPN, CDR2 SVGIG, per germline (reference sequence). The CDR3 loop spans 13 amino acids. The CDR3 DNA reads as TGTGCCTGGAGGGACAGGGGAAACCAGGGAGCTTTCTTT. The encoded protein is CAWRDRGNQGAFF. Complete variable domain (other parts from reference TRBV30 and TRBJ1-1): SQTIHQWPATLVQPVGSPLSLECTVEGTSNPNLYWYRQAAGRGLQLLFYSVGIGQISSEVPQNLSASRPQDRQFILSSKKLLLSDSGFYLCAWRDRGNQGAFFGQGTRLTVV.

The chain employs TRBV5-6 and TRBJ2-5, with D possibly TRBD1 on 6 matching bases. The germline gives CDR1 SGHDT, CDR2 YYEEEE. The CDR3 loop spans 15 amino acids. V was clipped by 0 bases and J by 7 bases, with 16 bases between them. The CDR3 sequence: CASSLGAGAGGTQYF. The CDR3, as DNA: TGTGCCAGCAGCTTGGGTGCAGGGGCCGGAGGGACCCAGTACTTC.

This clone came up a few times. The chain combines TRBV3-1 (or the pseudogene TRBV3-2) with TRBJ1-2; 12 nucleotides line up with TRBD1. CDR3 length: 14 amino acids. The junction had 7 bases not matched to a gene; V was cut back by 7 bases and J by 7 bases. Per germline, CDR1 LGHDT and CDR2 YNNKEL (reference sequence). The CDR3, as DNA: TGTGCCAGCACGGGGACAGGGGGCGCTTTTGGCTACACCTTC. Translation: CASTGTGGAFGYTF.